The clone carrying this T cell receptor (beta chain) was observed many times. The antigen is not known. CDR1 LGHNA and CDR2 YNFKEQ come from the germline V gene. The CDR3 contains 15 residues. V shed 0 bases, J shed 8 bases, and the junction held 8 bases outside the gene matches. The source of the sample is a study of CD8 T cells in ankylosing spondylitis. Findings and limits, study-wide: Existing reports had already noted some motif variants in reactive arthritis synovial fluid and blood.

A single record per CDR3 protein comes from TCRdb applying MiXCR to the 5' RACE reads. The profile shows about 240,000 distinct CDR3 sequences, roughly a tenth of them singletons. Sequenced input: blood, either unsorted or a sorted T cell fraction (not recorded which). The receptor was isolated from a male donor with ankylosing spondylitis or in good health (not recorded which). The chain recombines TRBV4-2 with TRBJ1-2, with 8 bases that match TRBD1. As DNA, the CDR3 is TGTGCCAGCAGCCAAGAAGGACAGGGCGGCGCCGGCTACACCTTC. Translated, it gives CASSQEGQGGAGYTF.